The 18 T cell receptor beta chains below all came from one sample that was sequenced in a study of PD-1 blockade in classical Hodgkin lymphoma. Clones were sequenced by immunoSEQ multiplex PCR, and TCRdb holds only the in-frame ones, with some missing. The sample lists around 100,000 clones, about 89% seen once, with around 6.6% in the top ten. No patient escaped relapse after autologous stem cell transplantation, and brentuximab vedotin exposure varied. The sample consisted of peripheral blood mononuclear cells (PBMCs), taken before the second cycle of nivolumab. The receptors originated from a human donor with classical Hodgkin lymphoma.

This chain joins TRBV29-1 and TRBJ2-3, with D perhaps matching TRBD2 (7 bases). V lost 3 bases, J lost 5 bases, and 21 bases lay in between. Germline CDR1 reads SQVTM; CDR2 reads ANQGSEA. CDR3 length equals 16 residues. The CDR3 sequence: CSVDRGGGEMKDTQYF. CDR3 DNA sequence: TGCAGCGTTGACCGCGGAGGGGGGGAGATGAAAGATACGCAGTATTTT.

This sequence joins TRBV7-8 and TRBJ2-2; a weak D match, TRBD1 (5 bases). This CDR3 has 16 residues. V lost 1 base, J lost 6 bases, and 15 bases lay in between. CDR1 and CDR2 (germline): SGHVS, FQNEAQ. CDR3 sequence reads: CASSLDGRVDPGELFF. The CDR3 DNA reads TGTGCCAGCAGCTTAGATGGCAGGGTAGATCCCGGGGAGCTGTTTTTT.

This clone was seen just once. The V call is TRBV7-6, the J call TRBJ2-3, with D tentatively TRBD2 (6 bases). CDR1 SGHVS and CDR2 FNYEAQ come from the germline V gene. Between the trimmed V and J ends, which lost 4 bases and 2 bases, there was a span of 10 bases. CDR3 length: 14 residues. The chain's CDR3 is CASSSTGDTDTQYF. The DNA of the CDR3 is TGTGCCAGCAGCTCAACGGGGGACACAGATACGCAGTATTTT.

This chain connects TRBV30 to TRBJ1-2, with 9 bases fitting TRBD1. Germline loops: CDR1 GTSNPN, CDR2 SVGIG (reference sequence). This CDR3 is built from 14 residues. After removal of 7 bases from V and 8 bases from J, the junction contained 14 bases not matched to a gene. CDR3: CASLLRGTGLGYTF. As DNA, the CDR3 is TGTGCCTCCTTGCTCCGCGGGACAGGGTTAGGCTACACCTTC.

J is TRBJ2-7 and V is TRBV25-1, with 7 bases matching TRBD1. With 7 bases clipped from V and 0 bases from J, the junction kept 12 bases outside the gene matches. This CDR3 spans 16 amino acids. The germline V gene has CDR1 MGHDK and CDR2 SYGVNS. CDR3 in amino acids: CASKGSSGTDSYEQYF. The DNA of the CDR3 is TGTGCCAGCAAAGGGAGTTCTGGGACAGACTCCTACGAGCAGTACTTC.

The chain carries TRBV29-1 and TRBJ1-1; D call uncertain. The CDR3 totals 14 residues. CDR1 and CDR2 from the germline V gene are SQVTM and ANQGSEA. The V end lost 0 bases, the J end lost 4 bases, and 12 bases lay between the germline ends. CDR3 nucleotides: TGCAGCGTTGAAGAACGAGGGAGGGTCACTGAAGCTTTCTTT. This encodes CSVEERGRVTEAFF.

The chain joins TRBV30 to TRBJ2-3, with D tentatively TRBD2 (6 bases). The CDR3 spans 13 residues. Deletions cut 5 bases from V and 4 bases from J, with 13 bases between. The germline CDR1 and CDR2 sequences are GTSNPN and SVGIG (reference sequence). Written as DNA, the CDR3 is TGTGCCTGGTGGGGGGACCCCCCAGATACGCAGTATTTT. Translating gives CAWWGDPPDTQYF.

This chain's CDR3 is CASSPRSGQAYEQYF. The CDR3, as DNA: TGTGCCAGCTCACCCAGATCGGGACAAGCCTACGAGCAGTACTTC. This sequence joins TRBV18 and TRBJ2-7; possibly TRBD1 for D (6 bases). Germline V lookup: CDR1 KGHSH, CDR2 LQKENI. The CDR3 length is 15 residues. V was shortened by 3 bases and J by 2 bases, with 14 bases between the two germline ends. Full variable domain (remainder filled in from reference TRBV18 and TRBJ2-7): NAGVMQNPRHLVRRRGQEARLRCSPMKGHSHVYWYRQLPEEGLKFMVYLQKENIIDESGMPKERFSAEFPKEGPSILRIQQVVRGDSAAYFCASSPRSGQAYEQYFGPGTRLTVT.

The chain employs TRBV19 and TRBJ2-1; D perhaps matches TRBD2 (6 bases). Trimming cost V 10 bases and J 0 bases, with 22 bases left between them. The CDR3 spans 17 residues. The germline gives CDR1 LNHDA, CDR2 SQIVND (reference sequence). The CDR3 DNA reads TGTGCCACCCAGGACGGAAAACCGACTAGCTCCTACAATGAGCAGTTCTTC. Translated, it gives CATQDGKPTSSYNEQFF. Using reference TRBV19 and TRBJ2-1 for the parts outside the CDR3, the full variable domain is DGGITQSPKYLFRKEGQNVTLSCEQNLNHDAMYWYRQDPGQGLRLIYYSQIVNDFQKGDIAEGYSVSREKKESFPLTVTSAQKNPTAFYLCATQDGKPTSSYNEQFFGPGTRLTVL.

The chain combines TRBV19 with TRBJ1-6; no clear D gene. V was cut by 7 bases and J by 2 bases, with 12 bases left in between. Germline V gene lookup returns CDR1 LNHDA and CDR2 SQIVND (reference sequence). CDR3 length equals 15 residues. For the CDR3, the DNA is TGTGCCAGTACCCCGAGGTCGGCCTATAATTCACCCCTCCACTTT. Amino acid sequence: CASTPRSAYNSPLHF.

The V and J genes are TRBV7-2 and TRBJ1-1, with a possible D match to TRBD1 (5 bases). The germline gives CDR1 SGHTA, CDR2 FQGNSA. Trimming took 5 bases from V and 6 from J, leaving 13 bases between them. The CDR3 is made up of 13 amino acids. Here the CDR3 DNA reads TGTGCCAGCAGCGGGGGTATAGGGGCTGAAGCTTTCTTT. It codes for CASSGGIGAEAFF.

This clone was observed at least ten times. The sample contains more than one DNA sequence encoding this CDR3. The chain carries TRBV6-1 and TRBJ1-2; no clear D gene. CDR1 is MNHNS and CDR2 is SASEGT in the germline V gene. This CDR3 spans 13 amino acids. The ends were cut back, 6 bases at V and 4 bases at J, with 12 bases in the middle. The chain's CDR3 is CASRGDRRYGYTF. CDR3 in DNA: TGTGCCAGCAGAGGAGACCGGCGCTATGGCTACACCTTC.

The rearrangement links TRBV7-9 to TRBJ1-2; 7 bases are shared with TRBD1. CDR1 SEHNR and CDR2 FQNEAQ come from the germline V gene (reference sequence). The CDR3 is 13 residues long. V lost 5 bases, J lost 7 bases, and 7 bases stayed unmatched. CDR3 in amino acids: CASSPRGALGYTF. The CDR3 nucleotides read TGTGCCAGCAGCCCCAGGGGGGCTCTTGGCTACACCTTC.

This clone showed up just once. The rearrangement joins TRBV4-1 to TRBJ1-1; tentative D call: TRBD1 (5 bases). In germline, CDR1 is MGHRA, CDR2 YSYEKL. Trimming pared 1 base from V and 1 base from J, leaving 22 bases between. This CDR3 is built from 19 residues. As DNA, the CDR3 is TGCGCCAGCAGCCAAGCCAGTTGGTCGCCGGGACGGGGGAACACTGAAGCTTTCTTT. Amino acids: CASSQASWSPGRGNTEAFF.

This clone was detected once. The rearrangement joins TRBV6-4 to TRBJ2-3; 11 nucleotides match TRBD2. This CDR3 is built from 16 residues. V dropped 0 bases and J dropped 4; count of bases not matched to a gene: 3. Germline V CDR1 and CDR2: MRHNA, SNTAGT. This CDR3 reads CASSDSLAGGADTQYF. The CDR3 DNA follows: TGTGCCAGCAGTGACTCGCTAGCGGGGGGTGCAGATACGCAGTATTTT.

This chain uses TRBV2 with TRBJ1-2; perhaps TRBD1 as D (6 bases). There are 13 residues in the CDR3. V was cut by 6 bases and J by 2 bases, with 10 bases left in between. Looked up from germline, CDR1 is SNHLY and CDR2 is FYNNEI. The chain's CDR3 is CASSLGGNYGYTF. The CDR3, as DNA: TGTGCCAGCAGCTTAGGGGGAAACTATGGCTACACCTTC.

The V and J genes are TRBV7-2 and TRBJ2-1, with D possibly being TRBD1 (5 bases). Germline V gene data show CDR1 as SGHTA and CDR2 as FQGNSA. The CDR3 spans 15 residues. V was cut by 2 bases and J by 7 bases, with 15 bases left in between. CDR3 nucleotide sequence: TGTGCCAGCAGCTTATGGGGCTCCGTAGAAAATGAGCAGTTCTTC. As protein: CASSLWGSVENEQFF. Variable domain in full (rest from reference TRBV7-2 and TRBJ2-1): GAGVSQSPSNKVTEKGKDVELRCDPISGHTALYWYRQSLGQGLEFLIYFQGNSAPDKSGLPSDRFSAERTGGSVSTLTIQRTQQEDSAVYLCASSLWGSVENEQFFGPGTRLTVL.

CDR3 sequence (DNA): TGCAGCGTTGACAAGGGGACAGGGAGTAATGAAAAACTGTTTTTT. It yields the protein CSVDKGTGSNEKLFF. The rearrangement uses TRBV29-1 and TRBJ1-4, with 9 bases fitting TRBD1. This CDR3 is built from 15 residues. V was pared by 3 bases and J by 4 bases, with 6 bases of the junction left unmatched. Germline loops: CDR1 SQVTM, CDR2 ANQGSEA.